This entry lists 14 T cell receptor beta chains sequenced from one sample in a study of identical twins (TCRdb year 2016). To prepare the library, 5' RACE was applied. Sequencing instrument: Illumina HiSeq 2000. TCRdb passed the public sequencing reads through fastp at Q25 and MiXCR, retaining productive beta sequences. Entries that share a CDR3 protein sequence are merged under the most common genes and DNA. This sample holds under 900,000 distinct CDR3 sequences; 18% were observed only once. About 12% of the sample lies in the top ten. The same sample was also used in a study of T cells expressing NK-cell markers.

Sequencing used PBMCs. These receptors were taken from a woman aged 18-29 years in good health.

The CDR3 loop reads CASSSETGAEQYF. The CDR3 nucleotides are TGTGCCAGCAGTAGCGAGACAGGGGCCGAGCAGTACTTC. This chain links TRBV2 with TRBJ2-7; 8 bases align to TRBD1. CDR3 length: 13 amino acids. Germline assignment: CDR1 SNHLY and CDR2 FYNNEI. V trimming: 5 bases; J trimming: 6 bases; junction bases outside the gene matches: 6.

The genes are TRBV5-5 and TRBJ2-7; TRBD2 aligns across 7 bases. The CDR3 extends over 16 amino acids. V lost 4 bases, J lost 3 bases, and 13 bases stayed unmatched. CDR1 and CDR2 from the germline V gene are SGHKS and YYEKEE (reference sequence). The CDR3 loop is CASSHYIERGFYEQYF. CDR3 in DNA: TGTGCCAGCAGCCACTATATAGAGCGGGGTTTCTACGAGCAGTACTTC.

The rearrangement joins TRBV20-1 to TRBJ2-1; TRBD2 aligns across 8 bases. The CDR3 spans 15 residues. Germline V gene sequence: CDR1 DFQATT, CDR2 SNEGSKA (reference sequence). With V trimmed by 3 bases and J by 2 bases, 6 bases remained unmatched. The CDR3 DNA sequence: TGCAGTGCTAGCGGGAGGGCCGTGGCCTACAATGAGCAGTTCTTC. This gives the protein CSASGRAVAYNEQFF.

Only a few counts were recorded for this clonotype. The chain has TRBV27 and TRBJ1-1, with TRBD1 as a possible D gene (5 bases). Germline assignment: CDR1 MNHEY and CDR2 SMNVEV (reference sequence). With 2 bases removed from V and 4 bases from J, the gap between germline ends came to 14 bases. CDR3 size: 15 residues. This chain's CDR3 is CASSLAPAGVTEAFF. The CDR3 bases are TGTGCCAGCAGTTTAGCTCCCGCGGGGGTCACTGAAGCTTTCTTT.

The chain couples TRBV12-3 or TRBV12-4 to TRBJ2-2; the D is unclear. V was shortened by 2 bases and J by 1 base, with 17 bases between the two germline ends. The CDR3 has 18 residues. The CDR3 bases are TGTGCCAGCAGTTTATCGTTCTTTCAGGCCCAGAACACCGGGGAGCTGTTTTTT. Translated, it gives CASSLSFFQAQNTGELFF.

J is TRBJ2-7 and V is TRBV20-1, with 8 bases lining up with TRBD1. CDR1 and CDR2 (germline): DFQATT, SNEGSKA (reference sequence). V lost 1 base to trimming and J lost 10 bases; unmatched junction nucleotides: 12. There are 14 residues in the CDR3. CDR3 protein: CSARASGQGRLQYF. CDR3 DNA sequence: TGCAGTGCTAGAGCCTCCGGACAGGGACGGCTTCAGTACTTC.

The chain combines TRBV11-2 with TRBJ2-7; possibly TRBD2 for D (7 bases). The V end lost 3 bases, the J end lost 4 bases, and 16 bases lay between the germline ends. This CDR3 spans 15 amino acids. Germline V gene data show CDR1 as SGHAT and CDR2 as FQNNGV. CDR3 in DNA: TGTGCCAGCAGCTTCTCCGGCGGGGGCACGTACGAGCAGTACTTC. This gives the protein CASSFSGGGTYEQYF. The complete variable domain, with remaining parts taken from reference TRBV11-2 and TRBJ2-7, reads EAGVAQSPRYKIIEKRQSVAFWCNPISGHATLYWYQQILGQGPKLLIQFQNNGVVDDSQLPKDRFSAERLKGVDSTLKIQPAKLEDSAVYLCASSFSGGGTYEQYFGPGTRLTVT.

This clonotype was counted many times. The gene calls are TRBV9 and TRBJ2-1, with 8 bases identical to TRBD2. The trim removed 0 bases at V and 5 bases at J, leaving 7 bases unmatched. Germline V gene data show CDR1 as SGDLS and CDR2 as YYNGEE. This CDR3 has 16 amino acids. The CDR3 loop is CASSVAKRGPDNEQFF. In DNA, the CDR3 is TGTGCCAGCAGCGTAGCTAAGCGGGGGCCCGACAATGAGCAGTTCTTC.

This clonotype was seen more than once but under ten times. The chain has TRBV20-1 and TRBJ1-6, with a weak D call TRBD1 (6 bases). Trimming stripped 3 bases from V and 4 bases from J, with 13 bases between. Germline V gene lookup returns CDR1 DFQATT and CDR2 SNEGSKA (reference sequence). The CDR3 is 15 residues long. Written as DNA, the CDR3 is TGCAGTGCTAGCGACAGGACATCGTATAATTCACCCCTCCACTTT. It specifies CSASDRTSYNSPLHF.

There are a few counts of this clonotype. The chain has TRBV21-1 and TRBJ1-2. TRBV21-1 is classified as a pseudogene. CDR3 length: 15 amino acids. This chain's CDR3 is CASSPKRANFRGYTF. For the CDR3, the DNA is TGTGCCAGCAGCCCAAAGAGGGCAAACTTTAGGGGCTACACCTTC.

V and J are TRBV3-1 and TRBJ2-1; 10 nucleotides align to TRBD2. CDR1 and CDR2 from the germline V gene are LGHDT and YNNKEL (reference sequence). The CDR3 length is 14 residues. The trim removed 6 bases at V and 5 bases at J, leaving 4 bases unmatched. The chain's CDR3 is CASRQRGGNNEQFF. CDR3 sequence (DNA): TGTGCCAGCAGACAGCGGGGGGGGAACAATGAGCAGTTCTTC.

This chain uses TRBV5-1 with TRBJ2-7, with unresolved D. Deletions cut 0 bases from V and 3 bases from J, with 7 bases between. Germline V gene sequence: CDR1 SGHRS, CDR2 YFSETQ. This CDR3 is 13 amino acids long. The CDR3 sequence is CASSLVTDYEQYF. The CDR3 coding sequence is TGCGCCAGCAGCTTGGTAACGGACTACGAGCAGTACTTC. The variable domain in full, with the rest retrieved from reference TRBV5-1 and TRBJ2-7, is KAGVTQTPRYLIKTRGQQVTLSCSPISGHRSVSWYQQTPGQGLQFLFEYFSETQRNKGNFPGRFSGRQFSNSRSEMNVSTLELGDSALYLCASSLVTDYEQYFGPGTRLTVT.

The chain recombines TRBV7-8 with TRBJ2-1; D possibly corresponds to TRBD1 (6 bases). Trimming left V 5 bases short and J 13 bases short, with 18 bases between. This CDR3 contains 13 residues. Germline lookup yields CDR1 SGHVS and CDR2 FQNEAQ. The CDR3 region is CASSPKRSDRQFF. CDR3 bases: TGTGCCAGCAGCCCTAAGAGATCGGACAGACAGTTCTTC.

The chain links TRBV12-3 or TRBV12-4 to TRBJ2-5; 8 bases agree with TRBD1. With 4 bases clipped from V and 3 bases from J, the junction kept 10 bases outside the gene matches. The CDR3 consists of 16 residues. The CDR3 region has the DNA TGTGCCAGCAGTTCCCCTTCAGACAGGGGAGAAGAGACCCAGTACTTC. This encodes CASSSPSDRGEETQYF.